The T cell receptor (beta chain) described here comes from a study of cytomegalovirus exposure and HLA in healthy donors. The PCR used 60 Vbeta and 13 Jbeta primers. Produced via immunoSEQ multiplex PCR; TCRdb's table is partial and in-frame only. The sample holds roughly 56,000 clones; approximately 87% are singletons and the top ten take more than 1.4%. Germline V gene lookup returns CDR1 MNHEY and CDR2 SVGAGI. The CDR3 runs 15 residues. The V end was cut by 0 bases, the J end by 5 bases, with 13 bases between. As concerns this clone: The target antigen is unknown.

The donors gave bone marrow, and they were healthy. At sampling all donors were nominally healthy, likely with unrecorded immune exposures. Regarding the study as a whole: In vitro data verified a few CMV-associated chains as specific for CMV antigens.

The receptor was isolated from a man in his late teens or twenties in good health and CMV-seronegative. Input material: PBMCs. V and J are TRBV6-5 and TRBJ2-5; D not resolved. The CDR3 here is CASSYSTAALETQYF. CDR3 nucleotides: TGTGCCAGCAGTTACTCCACAGCCGCCTTGGAGACCCAGTACTTC.